This T cell receptor (beta chain) was captured by sequencing in a study of cytomegalovirus exposure and HLA in healthy donors. This PCR relied on a set of 60 Vbeta primers and 13 Jbeta primers. TCRdb's copy holds only in-frame clones and misses some; the assay was immunoSEQ multiplex PCR. The sample records 220,000 or so clones, roughly 70% being singletons. General observations from the study: Later examination showed HLA-associated TCR beta chains had greater clonal expansion than equally common others. TCR beta sequences reportedly predicted most subjects' HLA-A and HLA-B alleles accurately.

Comment on this clone: No antigen is known for it.

Specimen: PBMCs. The origin of this receptor is a woman in her 30s in good health and CMV-seronegative.

CDR3 region: CASSLEPSGSSYNEQFF. The CDR3 DNA follows: TGTGCCAGCAGCTTAGAGCCTAGCGGGAGCTCCTACAATGAGCAGTTCTTC. The gene calls are TRBV7-6 and TRBJ2-1; 10 nucleotides agree with TRBD2. V gave up 1 base and J gave up 0 bases; unmatched junction bases: 3. The CDR3 has 17 amino acids. Germline CDR1 is SGHVS and CDR2 is FNYEAQ.